The 29 T cell receptor beta chains given below trace back to one sample, sequenced in a study of cytomegalovirus exposure and HLA in healthy donors (dated by TCRdb to 2016 to 2017). Library preparation employed the immunoSEQ multiplex PCR assay. For the multiplex PCR, a mixture combining 60 forward primers for TCR Vbeta segments and 13 reverse primers for TCR Jbeta segments was used. Not all clones reach the TCRdb copy of this immuneACCESS table, which keeps in-frame sequences only. Checked studies attribute under half of the gap to unresolved V genes and leave the rest unexplained. The sample has 150,000 to 200,000 clones on record, over 70% of them singletons. More than 1.1% of the sample is in the top ten clones. The sample taken for sequencing was PBMCs. The receptors come from a woman under 40 in good health and CMV-seronegative.

V usage is TRBV11-2 and J usage is TRBJ1-2; D call uncertain. Germline CDR1 SGHAT, CDR2 FQNNGV. V shed 1 base and J shed 8 bases, with 8 bases lying between them. CDR3 length equals 12 residues. The CDR3 DNA follows: TGTGCCAGCAGCTTAGGAGGATCAGGCTACACCTTC. Amino acid sequence: CASSLGGSGYTF.

The V call is TRBV29-1, the J call TRBJ2-3; 9 positions match TRBD2. The CDR3 runs to 15 residues. CDR1 and CDR2 from the germline V gene are SQVTM and ANQGSEA. The junction had 11 bases not matched to a gene; V was cut back by 5 bases and J by 5 bases. The CDR3, as DNA: TGCAGCGTTTTAGGAGCGGGGGGTATGATAGATACGCAGTATTTT. Residues: CSVLGAGGMIDTQYF.

The V and J genes are TRBV19 and TRBJ1-6; 7 bases map to TRBD1. The V segment lost 8 bases and the J segment 7 bases; nucleotides outside the gene matches: 2. The length of the CDR3 is 12 residues. The germline V gene has CDR1 LNHDA and CDR2 SQIVND (reference sequence). CDR3 nucleotides: TGTGCCAGTCAGGGGGGCAATTCACCCCTCCACTTT. Amino acid sequence: CASQGGNSPLHF.

The CDR3, as DNA: TGTGCCAGCAGCCCTCTCCCCGGGACATCCACTGAAGCTTTCTTT. As protein: CASSPLPGTSTEAFF. The V gene is TRBV9, the J gene TRBJ1-1, with D tentatively TRBD1 (6 bases). This CDR3 has 15 amino acids. V lost 4 bases to trimming and J lost 4 bases, with 17 bases between them. Germline V lookup: CDR1 SGDLS, CDR2 YYNGEE.

The V and J genes are TRBV5-1 and TRBJ2-7; 7 bases map to TRBD1. With V trimmed by 2 bases and J by 5 bases, 7 bases remained unmatched. The CDR3 is 14 amino acids. Germline CDR1 is SGHRS and CDR2 is YFSETQ. DNA of the CDR3: TGCGCCAGCAGCTTTAGACAGGGAAAGAACGAGCAGTACTTC. Encoded protein: CASSFRQGKNEQYF.

This clone was seen only a few times. The chain combines TRBV2 with TRBJ1-3, with D unclear. This CDR3 has 14 residues. Germline V gene lookup returns CDR1 SNHLY and CDR2 FYNNEI. Trimming cost V 5 bases and J 0 bases, with 8 bases left between them. CDR3 DNA: TGTGCCAGCAGTCCCCGTCCCTCTGGAAACACCATATATTTT. This translates into CASSPRPSGNTIYF.

CDR3 nucleotide sequence: TGTGCCTGGAGTTCTCGCGACATTGGGCCTGGAAACACCATATATTTT. Translation gives CAWSSRDIGPGNTIYF. The chain links TRBV30 to TRBJ1-3, with no clear D. The CDR3 length is 16 residues. V was pared by 2 bases and J by 2 bases, with 16 bases between. Germline lookup yields CDR1 GTSNPN and CDR2 SVGIG (reference sequence).

The V gene is TRBV15, the J gene TRBJ2-7, with 7 bases matching TRBD2. Trimming took 9 bases from V and 5 from J; bases not matched to a gene: 16. From germline, CDR1 is LNHNV and CDR2 YYDKDF (reference sequence). This CDR3 comprises 15 residues. CDR3 DNA sequence: TGTGCCACGTACTCAGGATCTGCGGGGGAGGACGAGCAGTACTTC. The encoded protein is CATYSGSAGEDEQYF.

The chain links TRBV28 to TRBJ2-7, with 9 bases that match TRBD1. CDR3 length equals 15 residues. CDR1 MDHEN and CDR2 SYDVKM come from the germline V gene. J lost 1 base, V lost 5 bases, and 6 bases had no gene match. CDR3 loop: CASSPPGTGSYEQYF. As DNA, the CDR3 is TGTGCCAGCAGTCCCCCCGGGACAGGGTCCTACGAGCAGTACTTC.

This clone was counted only a few times. The V gene is TRBV7-2, the J gene TRBJ1-1; D ambiguous. CDR3 length: 14 residues. CDR1 SGHTA and CDR2 FQGNSA come from the germline V gene. The V end lost 1 base, the J end lost 4 bases, and 10 bases lay between the germline ends. The CDR3 sequence: CASSLERSSTEAFF. In DNA, the CDR3 is TGTGCCAGCAGCTTAGAGAGATCTAGCACTGAAGCTTTCTTT.

The CDR3 DNA reads TGTGCCAGCAGCGTAGCTACTAGGGCAAGCTCCTACAATGAGCAGTTCTTC. Its translation: CASSVATRASSYNEQFF. V and J are TRBV9 and TRBJ2-1, with D tentatively TRBD2 (5 bases). Germline V gene sequence: CDR1 SGDLS, CDR2 YYNGEE. Trimming took off 0 bases at V and 0 bases at J, with 13 bases between the two ends. The CDR3 sequence is 17 residues long.

The V call is TRBV18, the J call TRBJ1-1; possibly TRBD1 for D (6 bases). V lost 0 bases and J lost 4, with 12 bases in between. CDR1 is KGHSH and CDR2 is LQKENI in the germline V gene. The CDR3 length is 15 residues. The CDR3 DNA is TGTGCCAGCTCACCACCGTACAGGGCGGGCACTGAAGCTTTCTTT. It specifies CASSPPYRAGTEAFF.

This clone was counted between two and nine times. The rearrangement uses TRBV7-9 and TRBJ2-5; 11 bases map to TRBD1. V lost 4 bases to trimming and J lost 2 bases; unmatched junction nucleotides: 3. CDR3 length equals 15 residues. CDR1 is SEHNR, CDR2 FQNEAQ, per germline (reference sequence). The CDR3 spells CASSYRDRGQETQYF. The CDR3 nucleotides read TGTGCCAGCAGCTACCGGGACAGGGGGCAAGAGACCCAGTACTTC.

The chain is built from TRBV21-1 and TRBJ1-1; the tabulated D call, TRBD1, remains unverified against the DNA. TRBV21-1 is a documented pseudogene. The CDR3 extends over 19 amino acids. CDR3 amino acids: CASRHGQIGAFKGDTEAFF. CDR3 bases: TGTGCCAGCAGGCACGGACAGATTGGGGCATTTAAAGGGGACACTGAAGCTTTCTTT.

V is TRBV5-1 and J is TRBJ1-3; the D gene is possibly TRBD1 (6 bases). CDR3 length equals 14 residues. V shed 3 bases and J shed 6 bases, with 13 bases lying between them. Germline CDR1 reads SGHRS; CDR2 reads YFSETQ. As DNA, the CDR3 is TGCGCCAGCAGCTACGGACAGTCCCCAAACACCATATATTTT. This translates into CASSYGQSPNTIYF.

The J gene is TRBJ2-1, the V gene TRBV9, with 7 bases lining up with TRBD1. This CDR3 has 15 amino acids. V was clipped by 0 bases and J by 3 bases; unmatched bases: 3. Germline V CDR1 and CDR2: SGDLS, YYNGEE. This CDR3 reads CASSVEGDSYNEQFF. The CDR3, as DNA: TGTGCCAGCAGCGTAGAAGGGGACAGCTACAATGAGCAGTTCTTC.

This clone was counted a single time. The CDR3 bases are TGTGCCTGGAGTGGTCCCTCAGCGGATACTGCCTACGAGCAGTACTTC. Residues: CAWSGPSADTAYEQYF. The J gene is TRBJ2-7, the V gene TRBV30; TRBD2 might be the D (5 bases). Germline lookup yields CDR1 GTSNPN and CDR2 SVGIG (reference sequence). The V and J ends lost 1 base and 2 bases respectively, with 18 bases between them. The CDR3 covers 16 residues.

The J gene is TRBJ2-5, the V gene TRBV2; 10 nucleotides agree with TRBD2. The CDR3 spans 15 residues. The V gene end was trimmed by 2 bases and the J gene end by 3 bases; junction bases not matched to a gene: 3. In germline, CDR1 is SNHLY, CDR2 FYNNEI. The CDR3 nucleotides read TGTGCCAGCAGTGAAATCCTAGCGGGGGAAGAGACCCAGTACTTC. This encodes CASSEILAGEETQYF.

J is TRBJ2-5 and V is TRBV25-1; possible D gene TRBD2, 5 bases. Deletions cut 6 bases from V and 4 bases from J, with 15 bases between. The CDR3 contains 14 residues. Germline V gives CDR1 MGHDK, CDR2 SYGVNS. CDR3 bases: TGTGCCAGCAGGCCTGACCCGGCGGGAGAGACCCAGTACTTC. Residues: CASRPDPAGETQYF.

V usage is TRBV4-2 and J usage is TRBJ1-2; D may be TRBD1 (6 bases). Germline assignment: CDR1 LGHNA and CDR2 YNFKEQ. V lost 1 base and J 4 bases, leaving 16 bases between the germline ends. The length of the CDR3 is 16 residues. The CDR3, as DNA: TGTGCCAGCAGCCAAGTCGCAGGGGAAATCTTCTATGGCTACACCTTC. Protein product: CASSQVAGEIFYGYTF.

This clone has more than one count but fewer than ten. J is TRBJ1-4 and V is TRBV19; a possible D gene is TRBD1 (5 bases). CDR3 length: 12 residues. The V and J ends lost 6 bases and 13 bases respectively, with 15 bases between them. Looked up from germline, CDR1 is LNHDA and CDR2 is SQIVND (reference sequence). Here the CDR3 reads CASSPRVGGLFF. The CDR3 coding sequence is TGTGCCAGTAGCCCCCGGGTCGGGGGACTGTTTTTT.

This chain links TRBV30 with TRBJ1-5; D possibly corresponds to TRBD1 (6 bases). This CDR3 spans 16 amino acids. The germline CDR1 and CDR2 sequences are GTSNPN and SVGIG (reference sequence). Trimming stripped 6 bases from V and 5 bases from J, with 23 bases between. In DNA, the CDR3 is TGTGCCTGTCATGGGGCGGCGGGGGGGCTAGATCAGCCCCAGCATTTT. This codes for CACHGAAGGLDQPQHF.

Regarding this clone: Other DNA sequences in this sample translate to the same CDR3. This chain uses TRBV4-1 with TRBJ1-5, with 7 bases aligning to TRBD1. CDR1 is MGHRA, CDR2 YSYEKL, per germline. CDR3 length: 16 residues. V gave up 1 base and J gave up 0 bases; unmatched junction bases: 3. CDR3 sequence reads: CASSQGTGDSNQPQHF. The CDR3 nucleotides read TGCGCCAGCAGCCAAGGGACAGGAGATAGCAATCAGCCCCAGCATTTT.

The V and J genes are TRBV30 and TRBJ1-1, with no clear D. V was cut by 5 bases and J by 5 bases, with 9 bases left in between. The CDR3 is 11 residues long. CDR1 GTSNPN and CDR2 SVGIG come from the germline V gene (reference sequence). The CDR3 here is CAWGFGTEAFF. CDR3 nucleotide sequence: TGTGCCTGGGGCTTTGGTACTGAAGCTTTCTTT.

This chain joins TRBV4-1 and TRBJ1-5, with a weak D call TRBD1 (6 bases). In germline, CDR1 is MGHRA, CDR2 YSYEKL. This CDR3 spans 16 amino acids. Trimming took 4 bases from V and 0 from J, leaving 13 bases between them. CDR3 bases: TGCGCCAGCAGCCCTAACACAGGGAATAGCAATCAGCCCCAGCATTTT. As protein: CASSPNTGNSNQPQHF.

V usage is TRBV5-1 and J usage is TRBJ2-2, with D possibly being TRBD2 (5 bases). This CDR3 is 15 amino acids long. Germline loops: CDR1 SGHRS, CDR2 YFSETQ. The germline V and J ends were trimmed by 4 bases and 4 bases, with 14 bases remaining between them. This chain's CDR3 is CASSGLAWATGELFF. For the CDR3, the DNA is TGCGCCAGCAGCGGGCTAGCATGGGCCACCGGGGAGCTGTTTTTT.

The V call is TRBV18, the J call TRBJ2-3; the match to TRBD2 covers 9 bases. From germline, CDR1 is KGHSH and CDR2 LQKENI. Trimming at V came to 0 bases and at J to 1 base, leaving 2 bases not matched to a gene. CDR3 length: 16 amino acids. CDR3 residues: CASSPPAGGGTDTQYF. The CDR3 DNA reads TGTGCCAGCTCACCACCCGCGGGGGGGGGCACAGATACGCAGTATTTT. The variable domain in full, completed from reference TRBV18 and TRBJ2-3, reads NAGVMQNPRHLVRRRGQEARLRCSPMKGHSHVYWYRQLPEEGLKFMVYLQKENIIDESGMPKERFSAEFPKEGPSILRIQQVVRGDSAAYFCASSPPAGGGTDTQYFGPGTRLTVL.

J is TRBJ1-1 and V is TRBV18; tentatively, D is TRBD1 (5 bases). The CDR3 spans 15 residues. Germline V CDR1 and CDR2: KGHSH, LQKENI. V dropped 0 bases and J dropped 1 base, with 9 bases sitting between them. CDR3 residues: CASSPPRQQNTEAFF. DNA of the CDR3: TGTGCCAGCTCACCACCGAGACAGCAGAACACTGAAGCTTTCTTT.

The chain joins TRBV5-1 to TRBJ1-3; D might be TRBD1 (5 bases). V gave up 5 bases and J gave up 0 bases, with 15 bases separating them. The CDR3 sequence is 16 residues long. CDR1 is SGHRS and CDR2 is YFSETQ in the germline V gene. The CDR3 DNA follows: TGCGCCAGCAGTCAGCTCGACAGCTCCTCTGGAAACACCATATATTTT. It encodes CASSQLDSSSGNTIYF.